The sequence of this T cell receptor beta chain was determined in a study of radiation and T cells in renal cell carcinoma. Sample time point: baseline pretreatment blood. As to treatment: 15 Gy SBRT to primary tumor, nephrectomy 4 weeks later. Sequencing was performed with immunoSEQ multiplex PCR; in TCRdb, only in-frame clones are kept and a portion is missing. This table has roughly 100,000 clones, over 65% appearing once. This receptor was taken from a man aged 60-69 years with renal cell carcinoma. The sample was blood, taken from a patient whose treatment included radiotherapy and nephrectomy.

CDR3: CARRPILAGGSYNEQFF. The CDR3 region has the DNA TGTGCCAGAAGACCGATTCTAGCGGGAGGCTCCTACAATGAGCAGTTCTTC. The chain uses TRBV5-3 and TRBJ2-1; 11 bases align to TRBD2. TRBV5-3 is marked as an open reading frame, function uncertain. The V gene end was trimmed by 5 bases and the J gene end by 0 bases; junction bases not matched to a gene: 7. CDR3 length: 17 amino acids.